Listed here are 13 T cell receptor beta chains from one sample, sequenced in a study of spatial heterogeneity in lung cancer. Each CDR3 protein gets one entry after TCRdb re-called the 5' RACE reads with MiXCR. The sample yields over a thousand distinct CDR3 sequences, 9.5% to 10% seen once. Broader study findings: Expanded intratumoral alpha and beta TCR counts tracked tumor mutation counts.

Time point given: sample taken at primary tumor resection. Their specific antigens are unknown. Sequencing used lung tumor tissue, obtained at surgery. Receptors originate from a female donor with early-stage non-small cell lung cancer.

A word on this clonotype: Little can be read into the size of this beta chain, an off-target read in a library designed for alpha chains. V is TRBV7-2 and J is TRBJ1-4; TRBD1 aligns across 7 bases. There are 14 residues in the CDR3. The J segment lost 8 bases and the V segment lost 5 bases, leaving 8 bases of the junction unmatched. Germline V gene lookup returns CDR1 SGHTA and CDR2 FQGNSA. The CDR3 region has the DNA TGTGCCAGCAGCGCCGTAGGGGGCAGGGAAAAACTGTTTTTT. Residues: CASSAVGGREKLFF.

Remarks on this clonotype: The library was built for alpha chains, so this beta chain is an off-target read and its size means little. This chain uses TRBV18 with TRBJ2-5; D gene uncertain. V was shortened by 6 bases and J by 2 bases, with 4 bases between the two germline ends. The germline gives CDR1 KGHSH, CDR2 LQKENI. This CDR3 is built from 11 residues. CDR3 region: CASSRQETQYF. CDR3 DNA sequence: TGTGCCAGCTCGCGACAAGAGACCCAGTACTTC.

This clonotype is medium-sized by share. Little can be read into the size of this beta chain, an off-target read in a library designed for alpha chains. This sequence joins TRBV23-1 and TRBJ2-2, with TRBD1 matching 12 bases. TRBV23-1 is sorted into the ORF group, with uncertain function. The junction had 17 bases not matched to a gene; V was cut back by 0 bases and J by 0 bases. This CDR3 has 23 residues. In DNA, the CDR3 is TGCGCCAGCAGTCAATCCCCGGGACAGGGGGCCTGCCGACGAGCCACGAACACCGGGGAGCTGTTTTTT. Translated, it gives CASSQSPGQGACRRATNTGELFF.

This clonotype is labeled as medium-sized. Because this beta chain is a stray read in a library intended to capture alpha chains, its abundance should not be given much weight. The chain uses TRBV20-1 and TRBJ2-5; the D gene is possibly TRBD2 (5 bases). Germline V gene sequence: CDR1 DFQATT, CDR2 SNEGSKA (reference sequence). This CDR3 spans 11 amino acids. Trimming removed 7 bases from V and 9 bases from J, with 15 bases in between. CDR3 residues: CSVLAYGAQYF. In DNA form, the CDR3 reads TGCAGTGTTCTCGCGTACGGGGCCCAGTACTTC.

On this clonotype itself: Because this beta chain is a stray read in a library intended to capture alpha chains, its abundance should not be given much weight. J is TRBJ2-4 and V is TRBV2; TRBD1 is a possible D gene (5 bases). Germline V gene lookup returns CDR1 SNHLY and CDR2 FYNNEI. The CDR3 is made up of 12 amino acids. Trimming shortened V by 6 bases and J by 8 bases, and 11 bases separated the two germline ends. CDR3 protein: CASRGDSDIQYF. In DNA, the CDR3 is TGTGCCAGCAGGGGCGACAGTGACATTCAGTACTTC.

This clonotype was seen a few times. A library made for alpha chains picked up this beta chain off target, so its size means little. This chain links TRBV29-1 with TRBJ1-5; D not certain. The germline V gene encodes CDR1 SQVTM and CDR2 ANQGSEA. The CDR3 totals 16 residues. Trimming took 0 bases from V and 3 from J, leaving 15 bases between them. CDR3 residues: CSVEDQPFWDNQPQHF. The DNA for the CDR3 is TGCAGCGTTGAAGATCAACCTTTCTGGGACAATCAGCCCCAGCATTTT.

A remark on this clonotype: This beta chain is off target for a library built for alpha chains, so its abundance means little. The V gene is TRBV4-1, the J gene TRBJ1-1; 7 bases align to TRBD1. After removal of 0 bases from V and 5 bases from J, the junction contained 3 bases not matched to a gene. This CDR3 is built from 14 residues. Germline V gene lookup returns CDR1 MGHRA and CDR2 YSYEKL. The CDR3 DNA is TGCGCCAGCAGCCAAGAACAGGGGTGGACTGAAGCTTTCTTT. It translates to CASSQEQGWTEAFF.

This clonotype was detected ten times or more. This beta chain lies outside the target of a library built for alpha chains; its clone size means little. The gene calls are TRBV14 and TRBJ2-1; D possibly corresponds to TRBD2 (6 bases). CDR1 SGHDN and CDR2 FVKESK come from the germline V gene. This CDR3 is built from 16 residues. V was cut by 1 base and J by 8 bases, with 18 bases left in between. The CDR3 nucleotides read TGTGCCAGCAGCCAAGCTCGGGACTTCTTGTTTGATGAGCAGTTCTTC. Protein: CASSQARDFLFDEQFF.

By proportion, this clonotype is large. This beta chain was picked up by a library intended for alpha chains and is off target, so its count carries little meaning. The CDR3 sequence: CSARDFDRPNQPQHF. CDR3 DNA: TGCAGTGCTAGAGATTTCGACAGACCTAATCAGCCCCAGCATTTT. V gene TRBV20-1 combines with J gene TRBJ1-5, with D maybe TRBD1 (5 bases). The length of the CDR3 is 15 residues. With 0 bases removed from V and 4 bases from J, the gap between germline ends came to 13 bases. Germline CDR1 reads DFQATT; CDR2 reads SNEGSKA (reference sequence).

The sample holds many counts of this clonotype. The library was designed around alpha chains, so this beta chain is a stray read whose abundance carries little weight. V usage is TRBV10-2 and J usage is TRBJ2-5; TRBD2 might be the D (6 bases). This CDR3 contains 15 residues. CDR1 is WSHSY and CDR2 is SAAADI in the germline V gene. The germline V and J ends were trimmed by 2 bases and 7 bases, with 17 bases remaining between them. The CDR3 sequence: CASSEIGDLLGTQYF. The CDR3 DNA reads TGCGCCAGCAGTGAGATAGGGGACTTGCTAGGGACCCAGTACTTC.

This clonotype occurred once. The library was designed around alpha chains, so this beta chain is a stray read whose abundance carries little weight. V gene TRBV7-2 combines with J gene TRBJ1-6; D not resolved. CDR1 is SGHTA and CDR2 is FQGNSA in the germline V gene. V dropped 0 bases and J dropped 10 bases, with 13 bases sitting between them. This CDR3 spans 15 amino acids. The CDR3 DNA reads TGTGCCAGCAGCTTAGCTTCCCAGATTGGATCACCCCTCCACTTT. It codes for CASSLASQIGSPLHF. Full variable domain (remainder filled in from reference TRBV7-2 and TRBJ1-6): GAGVSQSPSNKVTEKGKDVELRCDPISGHTALYWYRQSLGQGLEFLIYFQGNSAPDKSGLPSDRFSAERTGGSVSTLTIQRTQQEDSAVYLCASSLASQIGSPLHFGNGTRLTVT.

Ten or more counts support this clonotype. Because this beta chain is a stray read in a library intended to capture alpha chains, its abundance should not be given much weight. The rearrangement uses TRBV6-1 and TRBJ2-4, with no clear D. Germline assignment: CDR1 MNHNS and CDR2 SASEGT. With 8 bases removed from V and 5 bases from J, the gap between germline ends came to 7 bases. The CDR3 loop spans 11 amino acids. CDR3 residues: CASGPENIQYF. The CDR3 nucleotides read TGTGCCAGCGGGCCGGAAAACATTCAGTACTTC.

This clonotype is medium-sized by share. This beta chain turned up in a library designed for alpha chains; as an off-target read, its abundance says little. V usage is TRBV5-1 and J usage is TRBJ2-1; 14 nucleotides line up with TRBD2. This CDR3 comprises 17 residues. J gave up 4 bases and V 4 bases, and 7 bases lay outside the gene matches. Looked up from germline, CDR1 is SGHRS and CDR2 is YFSETQ. The CDR3 region has the DNA TGCGCCAGCAGCGTCGGGACTAGCGGGGGATATTACAATGAGCAGTTCTTC. Protein sequence: CASSVGTSGGYYNEQFF. Based on the CDR3 plus reference TRBV5-1 and TRBJ2-1, the full variable domain is KAGVTQTPRYLIKTRGQQVTLSCSPISGHRSVSWYQQTPGQGLQFLFEYFSETQRNKGNFPGRFSGRQFSNSRSEMNVSTLELGDSALYLCASSVGTSGGYYNEQFFGPGTRLTVL.